The entry below describes one T cell receptor beta chain. The data stem from a study of human T cells and chemical hapten exposure. CDR3 length equals 15 residues. Trimming left V 2 bases short and J 6 bases short, with 14 bases between. Germline CDR1 GTSNPN, CDR2 SVGIG (reference sequence). Time point indicated: pre-sensitization, week 0. Treatment in this sample: therapeutic diphenylcyclopropenone sensitization with weekly scalp DPC. Ahead of applying each patch test, blood was sampled. MiXCR, applied by TCRdb to the RACE reads, yields one record per CDR3 protein. The sample consists of 50,000 to 65,000 distinct CDR3 sequences, about 9.2% of them appearing once.

The chain combines TRBV30 with TRBJ1-6; tentatively, D is TRBD1 (5 bases). The source of this sequence is a woman aged 40 to 55 with alopecia areata. Some clones in this sample may be carry-over from other donors' samples. Sequencing was performed on whole blood, taken in connection with sensitization to the hapten diphenylcyclopropenone (DPC). The CDR3 bases are TGTGCCTGGAGTTCCTACGGGGGATTTAATTCACCCCTCCACTTT. It is translated as CAWSSYGGFNSPLHF.